These T cell receptor beta chains were read from a single sample in a study of T-cell memory formation after mild COVID-19. In TCRdb, the 5' RACE reads were re-called with MiXCR into one record per CDR3 protein. This table has 150,000 to 200,000 distinct CDR3 sequences, roughly 15% appearing once. Sequenced sample: PBMCs or a T cell subset sorted from them (not recorded which). The receptors stem from an adult woman who had mild COVID-19 (a few samples of this study predate the infection). Cell type and time point are not known. CDR3s include the opening cysteine and the closing phenylalanine or tryptophan. D genes are given only for firm matches. A clone size is listed for some rows: how often the clone was seen (once, few, many), or a class if it is expanded.

V gene	D gene	clone size	J gene	CDR3 DNA	CDR3 protein
TRBV7-2	TRBD1	-	TRBJ2-1	TGTGCCAGCAGCTTACGCGGACAGGGGGGTGGGAATGAGCAGTTCTTC	CASSLRGQGGGNEQFF
TRBV11-2	-	-	TRBJ2-7	TGTGCCAGCAGCTCGGGAGACGAGCAGTACTTC	CASSSGDEQYF
TRBV7-8	-	many	TRBJ2-7	TGTGCCAGCAGCTTAGCTAGGTACGAGCAGTACTTC	CASSLARYEQYF
TRBV2	TRBD1	few	TRBJ1-2	TGTGCCAGCAGTTCACCCACTGGACAGGGGCAGGACACCTTC	CASSSPTGQGQDTF
TRBV10-3	TRBD1	-	TRBJ1-2	TGTGCCATCAGTGAGTCAGGGACAGTCTATGGCTACACCTTC	CAISESGTVYGYTF
TRBV6-5	-	-	TRBJ1-2	TGTGCCAGCAGTTATACTTCCCGCGGGGGTGGCTACACCTTC	CASSYTSRGGGYTF
TRBV12-3/TRBV12-4	-	few	TRBJ2-6	TGTGCCAGCAGTGCCACTTCTGGGGCCAACGTCCTGACTTTC	CASSATSGANVLTF
TRBV30	-	-	TRBJ1-1	TGTGCCTGGAGTGTACAAGTAGGGACGAACACTGAAGCTTTCTTT	CAWSVQVGTNTEAFF
TRBV20-1	-	-	TRBJ1-2	TGCAGTGCTAGACCGCGACACGGCGTGGGGTATGGCTACACCTTC	CSARPRHGVGYGYTF
TRBV7-9	-	few	TRBJ2-1	TGTGCCAGCAGCTCTCGCCCCCATGAGCAGTTCTTC	CASSSRPHEQFF
TRBV19	-	-	TRBJ1-2	TGTGCCAGTAGTATGGATAGGGACACAGGAGACTATGGCTACACCTTC	CASSMDRDTGDYGYTF
TRBV29-1	-	few	TRBJ2-1	TGCAGCGTTGAAAGCAGGGCAGGGGACAATGAGCAGTTCTTC	CSVESRAGDNEQFF
TRBV7-2	-	-	TRBJ1-5	TGTGCCAGCAGCTTCGACGGAAATCAGCCCCAGCATTTT	CASSFDGNQPQHF
TRBV7-9	-	few	TRBJ1-2	TGTGCCAGCAGCTTAAATGGTGGGGCAGCTGGCTACACCTTC	CASSLNGGAAGYTF
TRBV18	TRBD1	-	TRBJ2-3	TGTGCCAGCTCACCGCCCGGGACAGGCAAAACAGATACGCAGTATTTT	CASSPPGTGKTDTQYF
TRBV12-3/TRBV12-4	TRBD1	few	TRBJ2-7	TGTGCCAGCAGTGGATCGTGGGACAGGGAGGACTACGAGCAGTACTTC	CASSGSWDREDYEQYF
TRBV5-1	TRBD2	-	TRBJ2-3	TGCGCCAGCAGCCTTGGGACTAGCGGGAGGAGCACAGATACGCAGTATTTT	CASSLGTSGRSTDTQYF
TRBV24-1	TRBD2	few	TRBJ2-1	TGTGCCACCAGTGATCCGGGACTAGGCGATGAGCAGTTCTTC	CATSDPGLGDEQFF
TRBV6-5	-	-	TRBJ2-3	TGTGCCAGCAGTGTCAGCGGAACCGCCACAGATACGCAGTATTTT	CASSVSGTATDTQYF
TRBV6-2/TRBV6-3	TRBD2	few	TRBJ2-7	TGTGCCAGCAGTTACCCACTGGGGAGTAGCGGGATCTACGAGCAGTACTTC	CASSYPLGSSGIYEQYF
TRBV4-3	-	-	TRBJ2-2	TGCGCCAGCAGCCAACTTCATCCCGGGGAGCTGTTTTTT	CASSQLHPGELFF
TRBV6-2/TRBV6-3	TRBD2	few	TRBJ2-7	TGTGCCAGCAGCCCTGGACTAGCGGGATTGGTCGAGCAGTACTTC	CASSPGLAGLVEQYF
TRBV6-1	-	-	TRBJ1-6	TGTGCCAGCAGTGCAGGGCCCTATAATTCACCCCTCCACTTT	CASSAGPYNSPLHF
TRBV4-1	-	few	TRBJ1-6	TGCGCCAGCAGCCAAGGTCAGGGTGGGTCTTCACCCCTCCACTTT	CASSQGQGGSSPLHF
TRBV25-1	TRBD1	few	TRBJ1-2	TGTGCCAGCAGCCGGACAGGGTGGGGTTATGGCTACACCTTC	CASSRTGWGYGYTF
TRBV21-1	-	few	TRBJ2-4	TGTGCCAGCAGCCCACGAGGTGGAAGCCACATTCAGTACTTC	CASSPRGGSHIQYF
TRBV5-1	-	few	TRBJ2-6	TGCGCCAGCAGCCCGGCTAAGAGCTCTGGGGCCAACGTCCTGACTTTC	CASSPAKSSGANVLTF
TRBV4-1	TRBD1	few	TRBJ2-1	TGCGCCAGCACCTACGGAGGACAGGGAGACAATGAGCAGTTCTTC	CASTYGGQGDNEQFF
TRBV7-8	-	few	TRBJ2-1	TGTGCCAGCAGCATTCGGTTTGACAGGCCTCGGGGATACTTC	CASSIRFDRPRGYF
TRBV9	-	few	TRBJ2-4	TGTGCCAGCAGCGTAGCGTCCGGCAGGGACATTCAGTACTTC	CASSVASGRDIQYF
TRBV7-2	TRBD2	-	TRBJ2-2	TGTGCCAGCAGCTTAGCGCCGGGACTATCCACCGGGGAGCTGTTTTTT	CASSLAPGLSTGELFF
TRBV9	TRBD2	-	TRBJ2-3	TGTGCCAGCAGCGTACAGGGACTAGCGGGCCCACGAGGGAACACAGATACGCAGTATTTT	CASSVQGLAGPRGNTDTQYF
TRBV6-5	TRBD1	few	TRBJ1-4	TGTGCCAGCAGACAAGCCGGGACAGGGAGTGAAAAACTGTTTTTT	CASRQAGTGSEKLFF
TRBV9	-	few	TRBJ2-7	TGTGCCAGCAGCGTACATGATGACTCCTACGAGCAGTACTTC	CASSVHDDSYEQYF
TRBV11-2	TRBD2	few	TRBJ2-3	TGTGCCAGCCGGGGGGTCGGAGATACGCAGTATTTT	CASRGVGDTQYF
TRBV5-1	-	-	TRBJ2-3	TGCGCCAGCAGCTTGGTAATGGGGGCAGGCGCAGATACGCAGTATTTT	CASSLVMGAGADTQYF
TRBV20-1	TRBD2	-	TRBJ2-7	TGCAGTGCTAGAGATGGACTAGCAGGGACCCACGAGCAGTACTTC	CSARDGLAGTHEQYF
TRBV9	-	few	TRBJ2-1	TGTGCCAGCAGCGTATTCGAAGGAAAGTACAATGAGCAGTTCTTC	CASSVFEGKYNEQFF
TRBV20-1	-	-	TRBJ1-6	TGCAGTGCTCCGGTGGCCCTTAATTCACCCCTCCACTTT	CSAPVALNSPLHF
TRBV7-9	TRBD2	many	TRBJ2-1	TGTGCCAGCAGTCCTTTGACAAGCGGGAACTACAATGAGCAGTTCTTC	CASSPLTSGNYNEQFF
TRBV14	-	few	TRBJ1-2	TGTGCCAGCAGCCTTCGGGACGCAACGGGCTACACCTTC	CASSLRDATGYTF
TRBV12-3/TRBV12-4	TRBD1	few	TRBJ2-1	TGTGCCAGCAGTTCCCGGACAGGGGTAATGGATGAGCAGTTCTTC	CASSSRTGVMDEQFF
TRBV12-3/TRBV12-4	-	-	TRBJ2-1	TGTGCCAGCAGTTTTTGTTTCGGTTGTTGGGAGCAGTTCTTC	CASSFCFGCWEQFF
TRBV7-8	TRBD2	-	TRBJ2-1	TGTGCCAGCAGCCCGCGACTAGCGGGAGGGCCCAGGAAGTTCTTC	CASSPRLAGGPRKFF
TRBV4-2	-	-	TRBJ1-5	TGTGCCAGCAGCCAAGAAGGCAATCTGGTGAATCTGCCCCAGCATTTT	CASSQEGNLVNLPQHF